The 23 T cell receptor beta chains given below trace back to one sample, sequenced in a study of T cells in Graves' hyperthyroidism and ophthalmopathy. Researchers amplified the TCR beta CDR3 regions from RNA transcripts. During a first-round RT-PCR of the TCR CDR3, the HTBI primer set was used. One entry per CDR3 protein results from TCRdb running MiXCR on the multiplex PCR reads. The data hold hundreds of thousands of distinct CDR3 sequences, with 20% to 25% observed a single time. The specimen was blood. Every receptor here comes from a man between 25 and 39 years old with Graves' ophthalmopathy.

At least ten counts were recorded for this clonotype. The DNA for the CDR3 is TGTGCCAGCAGCCTAGACCCCGGGGAAGAGCAGTACTTC. This translates into CASSLDPGEEQYF. The rearrangement joins TRBV9 to TRBJ2-7; D is perhaps TRBD2 (5 bases). V lost 4 bases and J 7 bases, leaving 15 bases between the germline ends. CDR1 and CDR2 (germline): SGDLS, YYNGEE. The CDR3 is made up of 13 amino acids.

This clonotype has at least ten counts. The CDR3 bases are TGTGCCAGCAGCCGCTTAGGTACCACAGATACGCAGTATTTT. It is translated as CASSRLGTTDTQYF. The chain combines TRBV12-3 or TRBV12-4 with TRBJ2-3; D is unresolved. Trimming removed 6 bases at V and 2 bases at J, with 12 bases between. CDR3 length: 14 amino acids.

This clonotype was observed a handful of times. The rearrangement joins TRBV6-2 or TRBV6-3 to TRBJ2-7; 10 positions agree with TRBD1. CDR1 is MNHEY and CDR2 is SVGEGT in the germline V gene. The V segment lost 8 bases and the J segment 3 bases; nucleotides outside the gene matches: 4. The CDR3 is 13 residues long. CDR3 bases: TGTGCCAGCCGATGGACAGGGGGCTACGAGCAGTACTTC. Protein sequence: CASRWTGGYEQYF.

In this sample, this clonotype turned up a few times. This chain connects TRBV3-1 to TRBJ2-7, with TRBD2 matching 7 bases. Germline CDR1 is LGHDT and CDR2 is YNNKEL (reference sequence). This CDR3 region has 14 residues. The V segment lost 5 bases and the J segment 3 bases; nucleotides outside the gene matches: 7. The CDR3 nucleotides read TGTGCCAGCAGCAAAAGCGGGGAGAACTACGAGCAGTACTTC. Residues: CASSKSGENYEQYF.

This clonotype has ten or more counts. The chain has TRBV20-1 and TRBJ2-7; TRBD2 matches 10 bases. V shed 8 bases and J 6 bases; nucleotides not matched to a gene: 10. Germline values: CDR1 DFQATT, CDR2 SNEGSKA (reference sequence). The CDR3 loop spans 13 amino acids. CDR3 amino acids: CSPEREGWGEQYF. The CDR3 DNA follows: TGCAGTCCGGAGCGGGAGGGTTGGGGCGAGCAGTACTTC.

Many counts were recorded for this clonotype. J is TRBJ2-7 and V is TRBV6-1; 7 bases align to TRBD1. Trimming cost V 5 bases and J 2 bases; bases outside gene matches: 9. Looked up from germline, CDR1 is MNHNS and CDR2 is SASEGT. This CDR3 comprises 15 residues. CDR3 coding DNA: TGTGCCAGCAGTTCCCGACAGGGCTTACCCTACGAGCAGTACTTC. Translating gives CASSSRQGLPYEQYF.

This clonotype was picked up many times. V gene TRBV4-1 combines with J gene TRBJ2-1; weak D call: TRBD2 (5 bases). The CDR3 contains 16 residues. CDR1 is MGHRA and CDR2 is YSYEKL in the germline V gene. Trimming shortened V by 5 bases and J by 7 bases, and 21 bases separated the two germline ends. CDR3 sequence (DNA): TGCGCCAGCAGCGTGAGCCGGGATCTCGTTGGGAATGAGCAGTTCTTC. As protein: CASSVSRDLVGNEQFF.

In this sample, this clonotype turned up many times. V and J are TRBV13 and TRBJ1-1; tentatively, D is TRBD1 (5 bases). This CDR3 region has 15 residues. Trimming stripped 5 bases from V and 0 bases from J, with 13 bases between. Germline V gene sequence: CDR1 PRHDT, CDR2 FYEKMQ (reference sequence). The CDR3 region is CASSQDTPLNTEAFF. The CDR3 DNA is TGTGCCAGCAGCCAGGACACTCCGCTGAACACTGAAGCTTTCTTT.

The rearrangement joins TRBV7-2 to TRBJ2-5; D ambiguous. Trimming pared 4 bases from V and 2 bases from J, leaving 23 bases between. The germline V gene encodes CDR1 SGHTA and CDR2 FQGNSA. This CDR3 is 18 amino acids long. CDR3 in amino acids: CASSSAYQEPGSQETQYF. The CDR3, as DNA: TGTGCCAGCAGCTCGGCCTATCAGGAGCCCGGTTCACAAGAGACCCAGTACTTC.

The CDR3 DNA reads as TGTGCCTGTAAGGACAGGAGGGGAAACTCTGGGGCCAACGTCCTGACTTTC. Residues: CACKDRRGNSGANVLTF. The chain carries TRBV30 and TRBJ2-6; possible D gene TRBD1, 7 bases. There are 17 residues in the CDR3. The ends were cut back, 6 bases at V and 0 bases at J, with 18 bases in the middle. Germline CDR1 GTSNPN, CDR2 SVGIG (reference sequence). Supplemented by reference TRBV30 and TRBJ2-6, the full variable domain reads SQTIHQWPATLVQPVGSPLSLECTVEGTSNPNLYWYRQAAGRGLQLLFYSVGIGQISSEVPQNLSASRPQDRQFILSSKKLLLSDSGFYLCACKDRRGNSGANVLTFGAGSRLTVL.

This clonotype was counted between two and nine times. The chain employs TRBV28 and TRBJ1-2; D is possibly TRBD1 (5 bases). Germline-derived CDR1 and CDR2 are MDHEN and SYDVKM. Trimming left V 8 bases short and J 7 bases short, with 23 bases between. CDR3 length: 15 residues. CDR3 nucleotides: TGTGCCAGCGGCTTTCCTCGGGGGGGGGACGGTGGCTACACCTTC. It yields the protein CASGFPRGGDGGYTF.

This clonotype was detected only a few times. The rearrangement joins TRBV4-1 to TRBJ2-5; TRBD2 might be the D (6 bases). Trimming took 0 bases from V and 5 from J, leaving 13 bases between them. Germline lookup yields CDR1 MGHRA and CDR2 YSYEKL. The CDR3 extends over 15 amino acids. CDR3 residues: CASSQDIRGRETQYF. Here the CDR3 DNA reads TGCGCCAGCAGCCAAGATATCCGAGGGAGGGAGACCCAGTACTTC.

The CDR3 DNA reads TGCGCCAGCAGCCAAGATCGAGGAACAGATGCGGAGACCCAGTACTTC. Translating it yields CASSQDRGTDAETQYF. This chain joins TRBV4-1 and TRBJ2-5, with D unresolved. Germline V gene lookup returns CDR1 MGHRA and CDR2 YSYEKL. The CDR3 length is 16 residues. Trimming removed 0 bases from V and 5 bases from J, with 16 bases in between.

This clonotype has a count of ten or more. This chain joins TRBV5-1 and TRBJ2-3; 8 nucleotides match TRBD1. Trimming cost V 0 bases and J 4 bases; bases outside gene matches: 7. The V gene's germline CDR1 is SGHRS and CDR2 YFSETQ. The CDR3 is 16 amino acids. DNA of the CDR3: TGCGCCAGCAGCTTGGACGGGACAGGTTTCGCAGATACGCAGTATTTT. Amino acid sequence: CASSLDGTGFADTQYF.

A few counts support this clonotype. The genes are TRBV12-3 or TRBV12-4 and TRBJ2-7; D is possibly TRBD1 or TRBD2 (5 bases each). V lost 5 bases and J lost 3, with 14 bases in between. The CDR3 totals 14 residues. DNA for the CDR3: TGTGCCAGCAGTCTGAGGGGTCTCCTCTACGAGCAGTACTTC. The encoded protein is CASSLRGLLYEQYF.

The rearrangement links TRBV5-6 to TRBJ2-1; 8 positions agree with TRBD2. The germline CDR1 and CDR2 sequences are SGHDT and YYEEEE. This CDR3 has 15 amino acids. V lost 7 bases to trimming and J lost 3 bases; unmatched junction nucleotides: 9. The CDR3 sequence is CASGTLAGYYNEQFF. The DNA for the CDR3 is TGTGCCAGCGGAACCTTAGCGGGGTACTACAATGAGCAGTTCTTC.

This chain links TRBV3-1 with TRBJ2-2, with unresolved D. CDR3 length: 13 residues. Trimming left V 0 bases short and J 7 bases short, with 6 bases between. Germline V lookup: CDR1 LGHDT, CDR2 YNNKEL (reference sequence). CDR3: CASSQEIFGELFF. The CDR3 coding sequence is TGTGCCAGCAGCCAAGAGATCTTCGGGGAGCTGTTTTTT.

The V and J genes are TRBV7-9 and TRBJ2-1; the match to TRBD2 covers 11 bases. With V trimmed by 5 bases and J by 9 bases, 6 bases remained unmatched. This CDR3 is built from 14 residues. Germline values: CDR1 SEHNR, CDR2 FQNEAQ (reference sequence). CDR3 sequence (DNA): TGTGCCAGCAGCCCAAGTGGGACTAGCGGTGAGCAGTTCTTC. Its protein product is CASSPSGTSGEQFF.

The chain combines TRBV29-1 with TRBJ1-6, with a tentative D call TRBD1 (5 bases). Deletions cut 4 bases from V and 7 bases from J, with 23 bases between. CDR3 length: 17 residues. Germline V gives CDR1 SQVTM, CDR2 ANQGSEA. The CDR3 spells CSVVFILDPWGNSPLHF. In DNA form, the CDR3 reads TGCAGCGTTGTCTTCATACTCGATCCCTGGGGGAATTCACCCCTCCACTTT.

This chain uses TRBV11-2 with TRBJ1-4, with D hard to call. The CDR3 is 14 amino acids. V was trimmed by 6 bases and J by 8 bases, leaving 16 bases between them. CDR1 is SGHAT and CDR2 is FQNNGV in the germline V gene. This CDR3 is CASRAGSAGEKLFF. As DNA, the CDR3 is TGTGCCAGCAGAGCCGGGTCCGCCGGGGAAAAACTGTTTTTT.

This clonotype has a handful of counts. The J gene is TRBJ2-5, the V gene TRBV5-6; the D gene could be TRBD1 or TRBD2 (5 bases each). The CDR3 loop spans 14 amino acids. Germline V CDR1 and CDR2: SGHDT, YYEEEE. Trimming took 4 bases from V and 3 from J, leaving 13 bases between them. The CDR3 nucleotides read TGTGCCAGCAGCCCGGGACGTTTCAAAGAGACCCAGTACTTC. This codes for CASSPGRFKETQYF.

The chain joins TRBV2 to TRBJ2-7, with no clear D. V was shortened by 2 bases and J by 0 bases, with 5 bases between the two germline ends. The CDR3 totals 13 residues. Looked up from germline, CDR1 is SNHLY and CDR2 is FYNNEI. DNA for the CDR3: TGTGCCAGCAGTGAAAGATTCTCCTACGAGCAGTACTTC. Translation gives CASSERFSYEQYF.

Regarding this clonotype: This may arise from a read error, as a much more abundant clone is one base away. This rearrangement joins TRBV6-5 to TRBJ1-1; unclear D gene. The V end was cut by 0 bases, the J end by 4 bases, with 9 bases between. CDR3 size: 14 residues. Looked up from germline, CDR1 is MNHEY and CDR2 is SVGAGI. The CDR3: CASSYSLGTTEAFF. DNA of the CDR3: TGTGCCAGCAGTTACTCGCTGGGCACCACTGAAGCTTTCTTT.